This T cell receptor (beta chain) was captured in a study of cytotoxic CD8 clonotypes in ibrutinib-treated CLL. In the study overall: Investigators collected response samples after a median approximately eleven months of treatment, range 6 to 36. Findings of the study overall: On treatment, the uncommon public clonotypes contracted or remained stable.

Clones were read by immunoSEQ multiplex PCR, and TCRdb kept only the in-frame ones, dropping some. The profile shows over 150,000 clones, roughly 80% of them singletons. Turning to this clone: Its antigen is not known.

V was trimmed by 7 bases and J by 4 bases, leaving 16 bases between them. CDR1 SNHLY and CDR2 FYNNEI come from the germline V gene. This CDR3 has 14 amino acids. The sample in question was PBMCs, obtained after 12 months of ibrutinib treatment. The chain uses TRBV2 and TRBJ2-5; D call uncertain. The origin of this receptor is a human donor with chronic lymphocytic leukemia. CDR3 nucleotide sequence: TGTGCCAGCAACCCGGAACCGGCGGCAGAGACCCAGTACTTC. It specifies CASNPEPAAETQYF.